Reported below is one T cell receptor (beta chain). Trimming removed 2 bases from V and 7 bases from J, with 14 bases in between. The V gene's germline CDR1 is MDHEN and CDR2 SYDVKM. This CDR3 region has 15 residues. The entry originates in a study of blood T cell repertoires in COVID-19. The wider study: Donors in the United States, Italy and Spain gave samples during acute or convalescent COVID-19. T cells, B-cell-depleted T cells, or PBMCs provided the cDNA or gDNA that served as material.

Per the original data handling: How many nucleated cells were present was estimated from reference gene primer amplification. Using immunoSEQ multiplex PCR, the repertoire was profiled, and TCRdb retains in-frame clones only, with some absent. Clone size and V and J calls were adopted from that table, with D and trimming inferred from the DNA. The repertoire has around 160,000 clones, 65% to 85% of them found once; the top ten carry roughly 14%. The source of this sequence is a woman older than 75 with acute or convalescent COVID-19. The gene calls are TRBV28 and TRBJ2-2, with D maybe TRBD2 (6 bases). Sequencing was performed on peripheral blood. Written as DNA, the CDR3 is TGTGCCAGCAGTTTAACCGGGACTCGGGTCGGGGAGCTGTTTTTT. Its protein product is CASSLTGTRVGELFF.